The sample holds a few counts of the clone carrying this T cell receptor beta chain. This CDR3 comprises 14 residues. Germline loops: CDR1 DFQATT, CDR2 SNEGSKA (reference sequence). V gave up 2 bases and J gave up 4 bases, with 12 bases separating them. The sample comes from a study of T-cell reconstitution after alpha-beta-depleted transplantation in children. Preparation of the TCRbeta library used unique molecular identifiers. MiXCR was run by TCRdb on the PCR reads, yielding one entry per CDR3 protein. The sample has 600,000 to 800,000 distinct CDR3 sequences, about 12% seen once. The TCR was taken from a girl aged 2 to 9 with congenital amegakaryocytic thrombocytopenia, due to receive a stem cell transplant. V and J are TRBV20-1 and TRBJ1-5; D not certain. This specimen was PBMCs, taken before TCRalphabeta/CD19-depleted stem cell transplant. CDR3 coding DNA: TGCAGTGCTAGAACCGCGGGGAGGAATCAGCCCCAGCATTTT. It is translated as CSARTAGRNQPQHF.